Presented here are 11 T cell receptor beta chains from one specimen sequenced in a study of cytomegalovirus exposure and HLA in healthy donors. PCR amplification relied on 60 Vbeta primers (plus 13 Jbeta primers). Assay used: immunoSEQ multiplex PCR; TCRdb lists only in-frame clones, some missing. The sample gives under 70,000 clones, over 65% of which show up once; less than 35% is in the top ten. Specimen: PBMCs. Receptors were obtained from a man aged 40-50 years in good health and CMV-seropositive.

Note on this clone: The junction departs from the called germline gene at one end, perhaps through a read error. The chain joins TRBV6-6 to TRBJ2-5, with no clear D. Germline V CDR1 and CDR2: MNHNY, SVGAGI (reference sequence). The length of the CDR3 is 13 residues. CDR3 DNA: TGTGCCAGCAATCGACTCCCGTCGACCGTTCCGGACTTC. Protein product: CASNRLPSTVPDF.

V is TRBV9 and J is TRBJ2-2, with TRBD2 matching over 7 bases. J gave up 0 bases and V 4 bases, and 6 bases lay outside the gene matches. Germline V gives CDR1 SGDLS, CDR2 YYNGEE. This CDR3 is 16 amino acids long. The CDR3 region has the DNA TGTGCCAGCAGCCCTCGGGAGGACGCGAACACCGGGGAGCTGTTTTTT. Its translation is CASSPREDANTGELFF.

The chain has TRBV5-4 and TRBJ2-3; the D gene is possibly TRBD2 (5 bases). V shed 1 base and J shed 10 bases, with 10 bases lying between them. Germline V lookup: CDR1 SGHNT, CDR2 YYREEE (reference sequence). This CDR3 region has 12 residues. CDR3 sequence: CASSLSGPAQYF. The CDR3 DNA reads TGTGCCAGCAGCTTGAGCGGTCCTGCGCAGTATTTT. Complete variable domain (other parts from reference TRBV5-4 and TRBJ2-3): ETGVTQSPTHLIKTRGQQVTLRCSSQSGHNTVSWYQQALGQGPQFIFQYYREEENGRGNFPPRFSGLQFPNYSSELNVNALELDDSALYLCASSLSGPAQYFGPGTRLTVL.

This clone was detected a few times. The rearrangement links TRBV5-1 to TRBJ1-1; a possible D gene is TRBD1 (6 bases). Germline V gene sequence: CDR1 SGHRS, CDR2 YFSETQ. The germline V and J ends were trimmed by 2 bases and 2 bases, with 10 bases remaining between them. This CDR3 spans 14 amino acids. The CDR3 here is CASSFGGHNTEAFF. The DNA for the CDR3 is TGCGCCAGCAGCTTTGGGGGCCATAACACTGAAGCTTTCTTT.

V gene TRBV25-1 combines with J gene TRBJ1-5; D perhaps matches TRBD1 (6 bases). From germline, CDR1 is MGHDK and CDR2 SYGVNS. This CDR3 is built from 14 residues. Trimming left V 10 bases short and J 4 bases short, with 17 bases between. CDR3 residues: CAILGTSQNQPQHF. As DNA, the CDR3 is TGTGCCATCCTAGGGACATCCCAAAATCAGCCCCAGCATTTT.

The rearrangement uses TRBV7-9 and TRBJ2-1; the D gene is possibly TRBD1 (6 bases). V lost 1 base, J lost 6 bases, and 10 bases lay in between. CDR1 is SEHNR, CDR2 FQNEAQ, per germline (reference sequence). The CDR3 is 14 amino acids. CDR3 sequence: CASSLGTDTNEQFF. The CDR3 coding sequence is TGTGCCAGCAGCTTAGGGACAGACACCAATGAGCAGTTCTTC.

The chain uses TRBV5-6 and TRBJ1-1, with D hard to call. This CDR3 comprises 17 residues. CDR1 and CDR2 (germline): SGHDT, YYEEEE. The V gene lost 0 bases and the J gene lost 2 bases, with 17 bases spanning the gap. This CDR3 reads CASSLEAFAGPNTEAFF. CDR3 coding DNA: TGTGCCAGCAGCTTGGAGGCCTTTGCAGGCCCAAACACTGAAGCTTTCTTT.

The chain combines TRBV5-1 with TRBJ2-2; 9 nucleotides agree with TRBD2. V shed 0 bases, J shed 2 bases, and the junction held 5 bases outside the gene matches. CDR1 is SGHRS and CDR2 is YFSETQ in the germline V gene. The CDR3 length is 17 residues. The chain's CDR3 is CASSLELAGQNTGELFF. CDR3 in DNA: TGCGCCAGCAGCTTGGAACTAGCGGGTCAAAACACCGGGGAGCTGTTTTTT.

With respect to this clone: The conserved phenylalanine or tryptophan is not found at the CDR3 terminus, so this likely reflects a read error. Because the CDR3's place on the DNA is in doubt, the DNA is left out and the CDR3 is given as listed by TCRdb. The chain has TRBV10-1 and TRBJ2-7; the table's D gene call, TRBD1, was not cross checked with the DNA. Germline V gives CDR1 WNHNN, CDR2 SYGVQD (reference sequence). The CDR3 has 9 residues if both end residues are counted. This CDR3 is CASSVGQHS.

This clone was observed once. The chain employs TRBV4-3 and TRBJ2-5; the match to TRBD2 covers 7 bases. There are 13 residues in the CDR3. The V gene end was trimmed by 3 bases and the J gene end by 4 bases; junction bases not matched to a gene: 2. Germline loops: CDR1 LGHNA, CDR2 YSLEER. The CDR3 region is CASSQPGGETQYF. DNA for the CDR3: TGCGCCAGCAGCCAGCCGGGGGGAGAGACCCAGTACTTC.

This clone was recorded once. V gene TRBV9 combines with J gene TRBJ1-4; D not certain. The germline V gene encodes CDR1 SGDLS and CDR2 YYNGEE. V lost 0 bases and J lost 7, with 13 bases in between. The CDR3 sequence is 15 residues long. DNA for the CDR3: TGTGCCAGCAGCGTAGTTGAGGAGGTGGGTGAAAAACTGTTTTTT. Its translation: CASSVVEEVGEKLFF.